The source of this T cell receptor (beta chain) is a study of blood T cell repertoires in COVID-19. How the authors handled the data: Quantification of nucleated cells was approximated via reference gene primer amplification. TCRdb's copy holds only in-frame clones and misses some; the assay was immunoSEQ multiplex PCR. That table supplies the V and J calls and clone size; D and trimming were determined from the DNA. Among roughly 160,000 clones listed, about 88% were seen once. Germline CDR1 MNHEY, CDR2 SVGAGI. V shed 2 bases and J shed 3 bases, with 9 bases lying between them. The length of the CDR3 is 14 residues.

Sequenced: peripheral blood. The sequence derives from a man in his fifties or sixties with COVID-19, enrolled during active disease. This chain uses TRBV6-5 with TRBJ2-3, with D hard to call. The CDR3 nucleotides are TGTGCCAGCAGTTACGCCCAGGCTACAGATACGCAGTATTTT. Translating it yields CASSYAQATDTQYF.